This TCR beta chain was found in a study of OX40 agonist ivuxolimab in advanced cancers. Overall study: The dose-escalation cohort was approximately 81% male, with a mean age of about 56 years, ranging roughly 20 to 90. Treatment received earlier with anti-PD-1, anti-PD-L1 or anti-CTLA-4 agents was allowed, and around 40% had some.

The V and J ends lost 6 bases and 5 bases respectively, with 8 bases between them. The CDR3 covers 11 residues. Germline CDR1 and CDR2: SEHNR and FQNEAQ (reference sequence). A word on this clone: The antigen is undetermined.

General study findings and limits: The study found that CD8+ T cells averaged more expanded clones than CD4+. What antigens the expanded peripheral T cells recognized was never established.

The assay was immunoSEQ multiplex PCR, and TCRdb's table has in-frame clones only and misses some. The data contain 35,000 to 45,000 clones, around 89% of them singletons. The sample here was CD4+ or CD8+ T cells sorted from blood, taken in a trial of the OX40 agonist ivuxolimab. The TCR originated in an adult with an advanced solid tumor such as melanoma, head and neck, liver or kidney cancer. V and J are TRBV7-9 and TRBJ2-7; no reliable D call. The CDR3 DNA reads TGTGCCAGCAGTGGGCGCGACGAGCAGTACTTC. Its protein is CASSGRDEQYF.